This entry is about one T cell receptor (beta chain). Naive CD45RA+ and memory CD45RA-negative subsets were split from CD4+ cells. Running of the assay took place at deep level. Assay: immunoSEQ multiplex PCR; the TCRdb copy retains only in-frame clones and omits some. The sample has around 2.3 million clones, roughly 95% seen once; the top ten hold 0.13%. The CDR3 totals 14 residues. Germline V gives CDR1 SEHNR, CDR2 FQNEAQ (reference sequence). The V end was cut by 5 bases, the J end by 3 bases, with 11 bases between. The data belong to a study of shared clonotypes between healthy human individuals. Sequencing was performed on naive CD4+ T cells sorted from blood. Subset reported: CD45RA+ positively selected. The receptor was derived from a man aged 18-30 years in good health. The chain recombines TRBV7-9 with TRBJ1-5, with a possible D match to TRBD1 (5 bases). The CDR3 nucleotides read TGTGCCAGCAGCGCCGACAGATCCAATCAGCCCCAGCATTTT. Translated: CASSADRSNQPQHF.